The 30 T cell receptor beta chains listed next were all sequenced from one sample in a study of glioma-infiltrating T cells after dendritic cell vaccination. Data came from immunoSEQ multiplex PCR; TCRdb stores just in-frame clones and leaves some out. This sample yields 100,000 or so clones, of which around 80% are seen a single time; roughly 5.5% belongs to the top ten. Time point given: after dendritic cell vaccination, including at tumor progression/relapse. The material was blood, obtained after dendritic cell vaccination. Source of these receptors: a human donor with glioblastoma.

The chain couples TRBV9 to TRBJ1-2, with D hard to call. There are 14 residues in the CDR3. From germline, CDR1 is SGDLS and CDR2 YYNGEE. V lost 0 bases and J lost 1, with 7 bases in between. CDR3 loop: CASSVGSVNYGYTF. DNA of the CDR3: TGTGCCAGCAGCGTAGGGTCAGTTAACTATGGCTACACCTTC.

The genes are TRBV12-5 and TRBJ1-3; TRBD1 matches at 9 bases. J gave up 0 bases and V 5 bases, and 5 bases lay outside the gene matches. The CDR3 contains 16 residues. Per germline, CDR1 LGHNT and CDR2 FRNRAP. This chain's CDR3 is CASGKGTGSSGNTIYF. The CDR3 DNA is TGTGCTAGTGGTAAAGGGACAGGGAGCTCTGGAAACACCATATATTTT.

This chain joins TRBV7-8 and TRBJ2-7; D remains unclear. Per germline, CDR1 SGHVS and CDR2 FQNEAQ. The CDR3 runs to 16 residues. Trimming took off 5 bases at V and 0 bases at J, with 17 bases between the two ends. This CDR3 reads CASSMSSSANSYEQYF. CDR3 bases: TGTGCCAGCAGCATGTCCTCCAGCGCCAACTCCTACGAGCAGTACTTC.

The chain joins TRBV5-1 to TRBJ2-5; TRBD2 is a possible D gene (5 bases). V was pared by 0 bases and J by 4 bases, with 13 bases between. This CDR3 has 15 amino acids. CDR1 SGHRS and CDR2 YFSETQ come from the germline V gene. The CDR3 region is CASSLVRRTSETQYF. Written as DNA, the CDR3 is TGCGCCAGCAGCTTGGTACGACGGACTTCAGAGACCCAGTACTTC.

V is TRBV19 and J is TRBJ1-6; 9 nucleotides match TRBD1. V gave up 5 bases and J gave up 5 bases; unmatched junction bases: 4. Per the germline V gene, CDR1 is LNHDA and CDR2 is SQIVND (reference sequence). This CDR3 has 15 amino acids. As DNA, the CDR3 is TGTGCCAGTAGTTTCGGGACAGGGAATAATTCACCCCTCCACTTT. It encodes CASSFGTGNNSPLHF.

The count of this clone is one. The chain combines TRBV10-2 with TRBJ1-1; the match to TRBD1 covers 7 bases. Germline CDR1 is WSHSY and CDR2 is SAAADI. V lost 7 bases, J lost 7 bases, and 9 bases stayed unmatched. The CDR3 spans 13 residues. CDR3 amino acids: CASTLGTVYEAFF. The DNA for the CDR3 is TGCGCCAGCACGCTCGGGACAGTGTATGAAGCTTTCTTT.

This sequence joins TRBV9 and TRBJ2-7; 7 nucleotides line up with TRBD2. The CDR3 is 15 amino acids. Trimming cost V 0 bases and J 4 bases; bases outside gene matches: 7. Germline V gives CDR1 SGDLS, CDR2 YYNGEE. The CDR3 is CASSVGEGGSYEQYF. DNA for the CDR3: TGTGCCAGCAGCGTAGGGGAGGGAGGTAGTTACGAGCAGTACTTC.

The chain links TRBV9 to TRBJ2-2, with D unclear. The germline V gene encodes CDR1 SGDLS and CDR2 YYNGEE. The CDR3 runs 13 residues. Trimming stripped 0 bases from V and 5 bases from J, with 5 bases between. CDR3 nucleotides: TGTGCCAGCAGCGTAGGAGTAACCGGGGAGCTGTTTTTT. It codes for CASSVGVTGELFF.

This clone was observed once. The chain couples TRBV29-1 to TRBJ1-1; D not resolved. The V gene's germline CDR1 is SQVTM and CDR2 ANQGSEA. The CDR3 is 13 residues long. The V end was cut by 7 bases, the J end by 0 bases, with 12 bases between. CDR3 nucleotide sequence: TGCAGCGCCGGAGTGGCCATGAACACTGAAGCTTTCTTT. Amino acids: CSAGVAMNTEAFF.

The chain uses TRBV2 and TRBJ1-2; TRBD1 matches 7 bases. The junction had 8 bases not matched to a gene; V was cut back by 7 bases and J by 3 bases. The CDR3 is made up of 14 amino acids. Germline assignment: CDR1 SNHLY and CDR2 FYNNEI. CDR3 coding DNA: TGTGCCAGCAAGGGGGACAGAACCCACTATGGCTACACCTTC. It yields the protein CASKGDRTHYGYTF.

This clone was seen only a few times. The J gene is TRBJ2-6, the V gene TRBV5-1; no clear D gene. Trimming pared 0 bases from V and 6 bases from J, leaving 16 bases between. The V gene's germline CDR1 is SGHRS and CDR2 YFSETQ. This CDR3 comprises 17 residues. As DNA, the CDR3 is TGCGCCAGCAGCTTGGTCTTTGGCGGTGCCTCGGCCAACGTCCTGACTTTC. This encodes CASSLVFGGASANVLTF.

This clone is a singleton in its sample. The rearrangement uses TRBV5-1 and TRBJ1-2, with TRBD1 matching 7 bases. V lost 4 bases to trimming and J lost 7 bases; unmatched junction nucleotides: 10. Germline V gives CDR1 SGHRS, CDR2 YFSETQ. CDR3 size: 14 residues. The CDR3 here is CASSPFDRDAGYTF. The CDR3 coding sequence is TGCGCCAGCAGCCCATTCGACAGGGATGCTGGCTACACCTTC.

The J gene is TRBJ2-5, the V gene TRBV18; 14 bases line up with TRBD2. This CDR3 is 16 amino acids long. CDR1 is KGHSH and CDR2 is LQKENI in the germline V gene. The junction had 5 bases not matched to a gene; V was cut back by 3 bases and J by 5 bases. The CDR3 DNA reads as TGTGCCAGCTCACCGGGACTAGCGGGGGACGAGGAGACCCAGTACTTC. Translated: CASSPGLAGDEETQYF.

The CDR3 nucleotides are TGTGCCAGCAGCGCGGGACTAGCGGGAGGTCTCAATGAGCAGTTCTTC. Translating gives CASSAGLAGGLNEQFF. This chain links TRBV9 with TRBJ2-1, with 15 bases identical to TRBD2. V gave up 3 bases and J gave up 6 bases; unmatched junction bases: 4. The CDR3 covers 16 residues. Germline lookup yields CDR1 SGDLS and CDR2 YYNGEE. The entire variable domain, with the rest obtained from reference TRBV9 and TRBJ2-1, is as follows: DSGVTQTPKHLITATGQRVTLRCSPRSGDLSVYWYQQSLDQGLQFLIQYYNGEERAKGNILERFSAQQFPDLHSELNLSSLELGDSALYFCASSAGLAGGLNEQFFGPGTRLTVL.

The rearrangement uses TRBV7-9 and TRBJ2-7; TRBD1 matches 10 bases. The CDR3 totals 14 residues. The V gene end was trimmed by 5 bases and the J gene end by 5 bases; junction bases not matched to a gene: 6. Germline CDR1 and CDR2: SEHNR and FQNEAQ (reference sequence). CDR3 DNA sequence: TGTGCCAGCAGCGAGGGGACAGGGGTGAACGAGCAGTACTTC. It encodes CASSEGTGVNEQYF.

The gene calls are TRBV5-1 and TRBJ2-2; D possibly corresponds to TRBD2 (6 bases). The germline V gene encodes CDR1 SGHRS and CDR2 YFSETQ. V was cut by 3 bases and J by 6 bases, with 12 bases left in between. The length of the CDR3 is 14 residues. CDR3 protein: CASSSGSSSGELFF. In nucleotides, the CDR3 is TGCGCCAGCAGCTCCGGGAGTAGTTCCGGGGAGCTGTTTTTT.

The chain employs TRBV11-2 and TRBJ1-2; D gene unclear. The ends were cut back, 2 bases at V and 3 bases at J, with 4 bases in the middle. The CDR3 sequence is 12 residues long. From germline, CDR1 is SGHAT and CDR2 FQNNGV. The CDR3 spells CASSLTDYGYTF. The CDR3 DNA reads as TGTGCCAGCAGCTTAACTGACTATGGCTACACCTTC.

This rearrangement joins TRBV10-3 to TRBJ2-2; 8 bases map to TRBD2. The CDR3 sequence is 15 residues long. V shed 5 bases, J shed 0 bases, and the junction held 2 bases outside the gene matches. CDR1 and CDR2 from the germline V gene are ENHRY and SYGVKD. CDR3 DNA sequence: TGTGCCATCAGTCCGGGGGGGACGAACACCGGGGAGCTGTTTTTT. It is translated as CAISPGGTNTGELFF.

This clone was picked up a small number of times. V usage is TRBV18 and J usage is TRBJ1-2; D ambiguous. The ends were cut back, 3 bases at V and 4 bases at J, with 15 bases in the middle. Germline CDR1 reads KGHSH; CDR2 reads LQKENI. The CDR3 runs to 15 residues. The DNA of the CDR3 is TGTGCCAGCTCACCCCGGGAGGGAGACCCCTATGGCTACACCTTC. This encodes CASSPREGDPYGYTF.

V is TRBV10-3 and J is TRBJ2-1, with 7 bases identical to TRBD2. There are 14 residues in the CDR3. The J segment lost 3 bases and the V segment lost 10 bases, leaving 9 bases of the junction unmatched. Per the germline V gene, CDR1 is ENHRY and CDR2 is SYGVKD. The DNA for the CDR3 is TGTGCCACCGGGACCCGGGGGGTCTACAATGAGCAGTTCTTC. This translates into CATGTRGVYNEQFF.

This chain joins TRBV29-1 and TRBJ2-4; TRBD1 aligns across 9 bases. Germline lookup yields CDR1 SQVTM and CDR2 ANQGSEA. This CDR3 is built from 12 residues. V lost 4 bases and J lost 5; bases outside the gene matches: 0. The CDR3 coding sequence is TGCAGCGTTGGACAGGGGGAAAACATTCAGTACTTC. This gives the protein CSVGQGENIQYF.

The chain couples TRBV7-3 to TRBJ2-7, with D perhaps TRBD1 (5 bases). The CDR3 totals 15 residues. Trimming left V 1 base short and J 6 bases short, with 16 bases between. Germline assignment: CDR1 SGHTA and CDR2 FQGTGA. This chain's CDR3 is CASSLNGLQVSEQYF. The CDR3 DNA is TGTGCCAGCAGCTTAAATGGTCTACAGGTCTCCGAGCAGTACTTC.

Note on this clone: A read error may produce the germline difference seen at one junction end. The V and J genes are TRBV6-5 and TRBJ1-1; 10 bases fit TRBD1. The germline V gene encodes CDR1 MNHEY and CDR2 SVGAGI. The CDR3 runs to 16 residues. The CDR3 sequence: CASSNSDRGLRTEAFF. The CDR3 DNA sequence: TGTGCCAGCAGTAACTCCGACAGGGGGCTAAGGACTGAAGCTTTCTTT.

V gene TRBV30 combines with J gene TRBJ2-1; no reliable D call. The V end was cut by 0 bases, the J end by 8 bases, with 5 bases between. The CDR3 runs 11 residues. CDR1 is GTSNPN and CDR2 is SVGIG in the germline V gene (reference sequence). CDR3 in amino acids: CAWSVEDEQFF. CDR3 sequence (DNA): TGTGCCTGGAGTGTAGAGGATGAGCAGTTCTTC. The entire variable domain, with the rest obtained from reference TRBV30 and TRBJ2-1, is as follows: SQTIHQWPATLVQPVGSPLSLECTVEGTSNPNLYWYRQAAGRGLQLLFYSVGIGQISSEVPQNLSASRPQDRQFILSSKKLLLSDSGFYLCAWSVEDEQFFGPGTRLTVL.

Only a few counts were recorded for this clone. This chain uses TRBV7-2 with TRBJ2-1; D is perhaps TRBD2 (7 bases). CDR1 is SGHTA, CDR2 FQGNSA, per germline. The V and J ends lost 8 bases and 4 bases respectively, with 21 bases between them. CDR3 size: 16 residues. CDR3 sequence: CASGRNRGGAYNEQFF. The CDR3 DNA follows: TGTGCCAGCGGCCGAAATAGGGGGGGGGCATACAATGAGCAGTTCTTC.

The V call is TRBV29-1, the J call TRBJ1-5; 8 bases are a match to TRBD1. The length of the CDR3 is 16 residues. Germline CDR1 reads SQVTM; CDR2 reads ANQGSEA. The V segment lost 6 bases and the J segment 0 bases; nucleotides outside the gene matches: 10. The CDR3 is CSVRNRTGSSNQPQHF. The CDR3 DNA reads TGCAGCGTACGAAACCGGACAGGGAGTAGCAATCAGCCCCAGCATTTT.

The table lists this clone with a count of one. This chain links TRBV10-2 with TRBJ2-2; the D gene is possibly TRBD1 (5 bases). There are 13 residues in the CDR3. CDR1 is WSHSY and CDR2 is SAAADI in the germline V gene. V lost 8 bases, J lost 6 bases, and 13 bases lay in between. This CDR3 reads CASAQGASGELFF. In nucleotides, the CDR3 is TGCGCCAGCGCCCAGGGCGCCTCCGGGGAGCTGTTTTTT.

The chain combines TRBV2 with TRBJ1-1, with D possibly being TRBD1 (6 bases). The germline CDR1 and CDR2 sequences are SNHLY and FYNNEI. V was cut by 6 bases and J by 0 bases, with 17 bases left in between. CDR3 length: 16 amino acids. CDR3: CASRGADLILNTEAFF. In DNA, the CDR3 is TGTGCCAGCAGGGGGGCCGACCTCATTTTGAACACTGAAGCTTTCTTT.

The CDR3 DNA reads TGTGCCAGCAGTTACTCGTATCCAGGGGGAAACACCATATATTTT. It yields the protein CASSYSYPGGNTIYF. The chain has TRBV6-5 and TRBJ1-3; a weak D match, TRBD1 (5 bases). V was trimmed by 0 bases and J by 4 bases, leaving 10 bases between them. The CDR3 spans 15 residues. Germline V gene data show CDR1 as MNHEY and CDR2 as SVGAGI.

The sample holds one count of this clone. The chain joins TRBV7-2 to TRBJ1-2; D gene uncertain. V was shortened by 5 bases and J by 0 bases, with 16 bases between the two germline ends. The CDR3 runs 16 residues. CDR1 is SGHTA, CDR2 FQGNSA, per germline. CDR3 sequence reads: CASSPTDGLANYGYTF. The CDR3 DNA sequence: TGTGCCAGCAGCCCAACGGACGGACTCGCTAACTATGGCTACACCTTC. Full variable domain (outside the CDR3, taken from reference TRBV7-2 and TRBJ1-2): GAGVSQSPSNKVTEKGKDVELRCDPISGHTALYWYRQSLGQGLEFLIYFQGNSAPDKSGLPSDRFSAERTGGSVSTLTIQRTQQEDSAVYLCASSPTDGLANYGYTFGSGTRLTVV.